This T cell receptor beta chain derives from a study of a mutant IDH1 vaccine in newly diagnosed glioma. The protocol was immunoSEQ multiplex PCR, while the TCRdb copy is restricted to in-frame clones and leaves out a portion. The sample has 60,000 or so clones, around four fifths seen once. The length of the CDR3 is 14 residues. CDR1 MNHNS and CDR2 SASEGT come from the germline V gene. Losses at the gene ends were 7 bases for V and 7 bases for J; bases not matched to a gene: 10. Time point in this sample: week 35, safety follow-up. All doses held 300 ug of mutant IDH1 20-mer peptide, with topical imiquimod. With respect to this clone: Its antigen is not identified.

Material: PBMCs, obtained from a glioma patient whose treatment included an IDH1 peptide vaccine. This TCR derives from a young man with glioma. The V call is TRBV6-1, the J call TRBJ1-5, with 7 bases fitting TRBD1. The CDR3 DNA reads TGTGCCAGCACCCTGACAGGGCGGCGACAGCCCCAGCATTTT. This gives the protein CASTLTGRRQPQHF.